The clone carrying this T cell receptor (beta chain) appeared a few times. Its target is not known. The data originate from a study of identical twins. Overall study results and limits: Without tracking the same donors, conclusions rested on cross-sectional statistical analysis. Excess sharing between twins was weaker in beta out-of-frame sequences. Compared with models, monozygotic twins showed more out-of-frame TCR alpha sharing.

Template switching added a universal primer site; cDNA carried unique molecular identifiers. TCRdb fed the 5' RACE reads into MiXCR, producing one record per CDR3 protein. The sample records around 960,000 distinct CDR3 sequences, about 12% being singletons. CDR3 size: 14 residues. J lost 6 bases, V lost 3 bases, and 5 bases had no gene match. These data were also filed under a second study, of yellow fever vaccine responses in identical twins.

This TCR derives from a woman under 30 in good health. The chain links TRBV12-3 or TRBV12-4 to TRBJ1-2; TRBD1 matches at 9 bases. Sequencing was carried out using PBMCs. This chain's CDR3 is CASSFTTGGDGYTF. CDR3 bases: TGTGCCAGCAGTTTCACGACAGGGGGGGATGGCTACACCTTC.